This T cell receptor (beta chain) was sequenced for a study of identical twins. Broader study findings: Insertions ran lower in abundant cord blood beta clonotypes, though not in memory repertoires. A cross-sectional statistical analysis, not follow-up of the same donors, supported the conclusions.

V lost 3 bases to trimming and J lost 3 bases, with 14 bases between them. CDR1 is PRHDT and CDR2 is FYEKMQ in the germline V gene (reference sequence). The CDR3 totals 15 residues. With template switching, a universal primer site was added, and the cDNA carried unique molecular identifiers. Via MiXCR, TCRdb re-called the 5' RACE reads, giving one row per CDR3 protein. The data show around 650,000 distinct CDR3 sequences, less than 9% seen once. This clonotype was seen many times. The target antigen is unknown. The same data also contributed to another study, on yellow fever vaccine responses in identical twins.

The J gene is TRBJ1-1, the V gene TRBV13, with D possibly TRBD1 on 6 matching bases. The TCR comes from a woman aged 18-29 years in good health. The sequencing input was PBMCs. CDR3 region: CASSFGHRVYTEAFF. CDR3 nucleotide sequence: TGTGCCAGCAGCTTTGGGCACAGGGTATACACTGAAGCTTTCTTT. Supplemented by reference TRBV13 and TRBJ1-1, the full variable domain reads AAGVIQSPRHLIKEKRETATLKCYPIPRHDTVYWYQQGPGQDPQFLISFYEKMQSDKGSIPDRFSAQQFSDYHSELNMSSLELGDSALYFCASSFGHRVYTEAFFGQGTRLTVV.